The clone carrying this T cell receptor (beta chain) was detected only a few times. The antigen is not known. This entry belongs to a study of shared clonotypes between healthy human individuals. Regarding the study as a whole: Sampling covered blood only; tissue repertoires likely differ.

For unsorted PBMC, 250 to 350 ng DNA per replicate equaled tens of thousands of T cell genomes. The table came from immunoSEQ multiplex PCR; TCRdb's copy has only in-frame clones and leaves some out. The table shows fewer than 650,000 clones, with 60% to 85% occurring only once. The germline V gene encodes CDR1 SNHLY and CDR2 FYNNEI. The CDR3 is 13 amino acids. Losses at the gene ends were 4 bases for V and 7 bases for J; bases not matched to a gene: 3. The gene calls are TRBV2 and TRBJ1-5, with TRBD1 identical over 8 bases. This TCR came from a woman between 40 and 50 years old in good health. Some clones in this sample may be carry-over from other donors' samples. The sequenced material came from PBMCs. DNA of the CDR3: TGTGCCAGCAGTGTGACAGGGGAACAGCCCCAGCATTTT. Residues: CASSVTGEQPQHF. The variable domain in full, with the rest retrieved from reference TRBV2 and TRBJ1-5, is EPEVTQTPSHQVTQMGQEVILRCVPISNHLYFYWYRQILGQKVEFLVSFYNNEISEKSEIFDDQFSVERPDGSNFTLKIRSTKLEDSAMYFCASSVTGEQPQHFGDGTRLSIL.